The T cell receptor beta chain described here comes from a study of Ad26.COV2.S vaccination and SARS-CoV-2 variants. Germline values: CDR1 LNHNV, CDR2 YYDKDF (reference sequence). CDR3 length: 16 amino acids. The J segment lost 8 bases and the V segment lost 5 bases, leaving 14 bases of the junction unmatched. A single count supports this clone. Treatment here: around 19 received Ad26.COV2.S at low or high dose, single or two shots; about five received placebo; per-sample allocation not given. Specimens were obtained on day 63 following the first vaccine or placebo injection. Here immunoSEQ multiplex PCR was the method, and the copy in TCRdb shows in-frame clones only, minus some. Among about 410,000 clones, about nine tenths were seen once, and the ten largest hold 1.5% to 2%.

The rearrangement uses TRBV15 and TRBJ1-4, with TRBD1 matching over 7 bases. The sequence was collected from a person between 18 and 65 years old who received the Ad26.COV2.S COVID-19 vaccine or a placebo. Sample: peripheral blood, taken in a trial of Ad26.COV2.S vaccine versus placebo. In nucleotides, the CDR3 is TGTGCCACCAGCTACGGGGTCGACAGGGCGAGGGAAAAACTGTTTTTT. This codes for CATSYGVDRAREKLFF.